The 15 T cell receptor beta chains listed next were all sequenced from one sample in a study of T cells in Graves' hyperthyroidism and ophthalmopathy. Researchers took RNA transcripts and amplified the TCR beta CDR3 regions from them. The TCR CDR3 was amplified in a first-round RT-PCR using the HTBI primer set. TCRdb re-called the multiplex PCR reads with MiXCR, one entry per CDR3 protein. This table has a few hundred thousand distinct CDR3 sequences, roughly 20% appearing once. Specimen: blood. These receptors all stem from a man aged 25 to 45 with Graves' ophthalmopathy.

This clonotype was seen a few times. J is TRBJ1-5 and V is TRBV12-3 or TRBV12-4, with 7 bases lining up with TRBD1. V was clipped by 4 bases and J by 3 bases; unmatched bases: 3. This CDR3 contains 14 residues. CDR3 bases: TGTGCCAGCAGTTACGGGACAGACAATCAGCCCCAGCATTTT. Its protein product is CASSYGTDNQPQHF.

This clonotype was observed at least ten times. The chain is built from TRBV11-2 and TRBJ2-3; possibly TRBD1 for D (5 bases). Trimming removed 5 bases at V and 0 bases at J, with 21 bases between. Germline V gene lookup returns CDR1 SGHAT and CDR2 FQNNGV. CDR3 length: 18 amino acids. CDR3 in DNA: TGTGCCAGCAGCCCCTCCCATGGCCAGGGCACTAGCACAGATACGCAGTATTTT. Translation gives CASSPSHGQGTSTDTQYF.

Turning to this clonotype: A much larger clone differs by one base, so this may be a read error. V is TRBV3-1 and J is TRBJ2-1; 13 positions match TRBD2. The CDR3 sequence is 16 residues long. Germline loops: CDR1 LGHDT, CDR2 YNNKEL (reference sequence). Trimming took 4 bases from V and 9 from J; bases not matched to a gene: 9. The CDR3 protein is CASSPLLAGGPGEQFF. CDR3 nucleotides: TGTGCCAGCAGCCCACTACTAGCGGGAGGGCCAGGTGAGCAGTTCTTC.

The CDR3 coding sequence is TGCAGCGTTGAAGAACAGGGGCTTGGGGCTTTCTTT. Protein product: CSVEEQGLGAFF. This chain joins TRBV29-1 and TRBJ1-1, with 7 bases aligning to TRBD1. The germline V gene encodes CDR1 SQVTM and CDR2 ANQGSEA. V trimming: 0 bases; J trimming: 11 bases; junction bases outside the gene matches: 6. This CDR3 has 12 amino acids.

This clonotype was seen at least ten times. The rearrangement links TRBV2 to TRBJ1-2; the match to TRBD1 covers 10 bases. The CDR3 contains 13 residues. V dropped 6 bases and J dropped 2; count of bases not matched to a gene: 0. Per the germline V gene, CDR1 is SNHLY and CDR2 is FYNNEI. The CDR3 here is CASRGQGNYGYTF. The CDR3 DNA is TGTGCCAGCAGGGGACAGGGGAACTATGGCTACACCTTC.

This chain links TRBV29-1 with TRBJ2-1; TRBD2 might be the D (6 bases). The germline V and J ends were trimmed by 4 bases and 5 bases, with 15 bases remaining between them. The CDR3 has 14 residues. Germline V gives CDR1 SQVTM, CDR2 ANQGSEA. CDR3 nucleotide sequence: TGCAGCGTTGGCCAGTCCGCTAGCGACAATGAGCAGTTCTTC. Its translation: CSVGQSASDNEQFF.

This clonotype was counted many times. This chain uses TRBV28 with TRBJ2-1, with 8 bases fitting TRBD2. Looked up from germline, CDR1 is MDHEN and CDR2 is SYDVKM. This CDR3 spans 17 amino acids. The junction had 13 bases not matched to a gene; V was cut back by 2 bases and J by 7 bases. CDR3 region: CASSLPLTGLGFNEQFF. CDR3 DNA sequence: TGTGCCAGCAGTTTACCCCTAACGGGACTAGGGTTTAATGAGCAGTTCTTC.

This clonotype was seen many times. This chain uses TRBV3-1 with TRBJ2-7; 11 nucleotides line up with TRBD2. This CDR3 contains 18 residues. Trimming removed 4 bases from V and 1 base from J; junction bases left unmatched: 12. Germline V CDR1 and CDR2: LGHDT, YNNKEL (reference sequence). CDR3 DNA: TGTGCCAGCAGCCCCCGTCAGGGTAGCGGGAGGGGATCCTACGAGCAGTACTTC. Protein sequence: CASSPRQGSGRGSYEQYF.

The V gene is TRBV20-1, the J gene TRBJ2-3; 10 bases agree with TRBD1. The CDR3 sequence is 16 residues long. Losses at the gene ends were 0 bases for V and 0 bases for J; bases not matched to a gene: 3. Germline loops: CDR1 DFQATT, CDR2 SNEGSKA (reference sequence). CDR3 DNA: TGCAGTGCTAGAGATCCGGGACAGGGGAGCACAGATACGCAGTATTTT. Translated, it gives CSARDPGQGSTDTQYF.

This clonotype has just a few counts. The rearrangement uses TRBV5-4 and TRBJ2-7, with 8 positions matching TRBD2. J lost 6 bases, V lost 2 bases, and 10 bases had no gene match. CDR1 is SGHNT and CDR2 is YYREEE in the germline V gene (reference sequence). This CDR3 contains 15 residues. CDR3 coding DNA: TGTGCCAGCAGCTTTCCCCCCCCACGGGGGGGCGAGCAGTACTTC. It is translated as CASSFPPPRGGEQYF.

This clonotype was seen a handful of times. The chain uses TRBV6-1 and TRBJ2-5; D is possibly TRBD2 (6 bases). CDR3 length: 13 residues. V gave up 10 bases and J gave up 2 bases, with 14 bases separating them. Germline V gene sequence: CDR1 MNHNS, CDR2 SASEGT. The CDR3 region is CANPGTSQETQYF. CDR3 DNA sequence: TGTGCCAACCCCGGGACTTCTCAAGAGACCCAGTACTTC.

The V and J genes are TRBV5-1 and TRBJ2-1; weak D call: TRBD2 (5 bases). Trimming shortened V by 2 bases and J by 0 bases, and 9 bases separated the two germline ends. Germline values: CDR1 SGHRS, CDR2 YFSETQ. This CDR3 comprises 15 residues. The CDR3 DNA follows: TGCGCCAGCAGCTTTAGCGTGAGCTCCTACAATGAGCAGTTCTTC. Protein sequence: CASSFSVSSYNEQFF.

This clonotype was observed a handful of times. The chain couples TRBV20-1 to TRBJ1-5, with D perhaps TRBD1 (6 bases). CDR1 and CDR2 from the germline V gene are DFQATT and SNEGSKA (reference sequence). This CDR3 region has 15 residues. The V end was cut by 3 bases, the J end by 0 bases, with 12 bases between. The CDR3 protein is CSASSPGVSNQPQHF. CDR3 nucleotide sequence: TGCAGTGCTAGTTCCCCAGGGGTTAGCAATCAGCCCCAGCATTTT.

This clonotype was seen a few times. This chain joins TRBV7-2 and TRBJ2-3; possible D gene TRBD2, 5 bases. CDR1 and CDR2 (germline): SGHTA, FQGNSA. The CDR3 runs 13 residues. V lost 2 bases and J 6 bases, leaving 9 bases between the germline ends. This chain's CDR3 is CASSLNLADTQYF. In DNA, the CDR3 is TGTGCCAGCAGCTTAAATTTAGCGGATACGCAGTATTTT.

CDR3 nucleotides: TGTGCCAGCAGCCGGGGCACCGATTACGAGCAGTACTTC. The encoded protein is CASSRGTDYEQYF. This rearrangement joins TRBV6-1 to TRBJ2-7; D may correspond to TRBD1 or TRBD2 (5 bases each). This CDR3 comprises 13 residues. Looked up from germline, CDR1 is MNHNS and CDR2 is SASEGT. Trimming removed 6 bases at V and 4 bases at J, with 13 bases between.